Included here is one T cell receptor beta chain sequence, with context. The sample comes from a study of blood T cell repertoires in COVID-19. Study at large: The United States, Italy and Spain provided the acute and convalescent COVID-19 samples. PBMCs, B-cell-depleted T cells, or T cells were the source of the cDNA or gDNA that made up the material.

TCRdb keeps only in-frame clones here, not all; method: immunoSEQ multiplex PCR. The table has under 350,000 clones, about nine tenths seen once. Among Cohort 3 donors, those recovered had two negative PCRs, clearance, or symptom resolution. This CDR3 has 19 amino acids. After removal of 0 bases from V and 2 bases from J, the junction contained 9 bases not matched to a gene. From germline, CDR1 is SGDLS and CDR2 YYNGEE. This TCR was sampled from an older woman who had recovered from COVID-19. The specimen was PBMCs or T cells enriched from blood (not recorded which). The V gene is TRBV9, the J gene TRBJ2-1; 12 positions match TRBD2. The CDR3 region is CASSVGLAGGPGTYNEQFF. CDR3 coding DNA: TGTGCCAGCAGCGTAGGGCTAGCGGGAGGGCCGGGGACCTACAATGAGCAGTTCTTC.